These 16 T cell receptor beta chains originate from one sample sequenced in a study of cytomegalovirus exposure and HLA in healthy donors. PCR used 60 Vbeta primers and 13 Jbeta primers. This table comes from immunoSEQ multiplex PCR, and its TCRdb copy is limited to in-frame clones, with some not included. The sample holds about 140,000 clones, approximately 80% seen once. The sample taken for sequencing was PBMCs. These TCRs come from a young woman in good health and CMV-seropositive.

The chain uses TRBV20-1 and TRBJ1-2; D remains unclear. Germline V gives CDR1 DFQATT, CDR2 SNEGSKA (reference sequence). The CDR3 runs 11 residues. V was clipped by 1 base and J by 7 bases, with 7 bases between them. The CDR3 loop reads CSARGPRGYTF. CDR3 sequence (DNA): TGCAGTGCTAGAGGTCCGCGTGGCTACACCTTC.

The chain employs TRBV28 and TRBJ1-3; TRBD1 might be the D (6 bases). The CDR3 loop spans 17 amino acids. V was trimmed by 2 bases and J by 4 bases, leaving 18 bases between them. Germline values: CDR1 MDHEN, CDR2 SYDVKM. CDR3 coding DNA: TGTGCCAGCAGTTTAAACCCTGGACAGAAGGGGGGAAACACCATATATTTT. It specifies CASSLNPGQKGGNTIYF.

This chain links TRBV6-5 with TRBJ1-2; D may be TRBD1 (5 bases). V dropped 0 bases and J dropped 3 bases, with 8 bases sitting between them. The CDR3 runs 14 residues. Germline V gives CDR1 MNHEY, CDR2 SVGAGI. In nucleotides, the CDR3 is TGTGCCAGCAGTTACTCCGGGACTGACTATGGCTACACCTTC. This codes for CASSYSGTDYGYTF.

The V call is TRBV5-6, the J call TRBJ2-7; 10 bases agree with TRBD2. The CDR3 sequence is 16 residues long. Trimming cost V 0 bases and J 3 bases; bases outside gene matches: 6. Per germline, CDR1 SGHDT and CDR2 YYEEEE. CDR3 nucleotide sequence: TGTGCCAGCAGCTTGGGACTAGCGGGTGCCCGCTACGAGCAGTACTTC. Its translation is CASSLGLAGARYEQYF.

This chain connects TRBV4-1 to TRBJ1-1; TRBD1 aligns across 9 bases. From germline, CDR1 is MGHRA and CDR2 YSYEKL. The CDR3 length is 14 residues. V shed 4 bases and J 7 bases; nucleotides not matched to a gene: 7. This CDR3 is CASSLGQGGIEAFF. The CDR3, as DNA: TGCGCCAGCAGCCTGGGACAGGGAGGAATTGAAGCTTTCTTT.

The genes are TRBV9 and TRBJ1-2; the D is unclear. The germline V and J ends were trimmed by 3 bases and 4 bases, with 16 bases remaining between them. The CDR3 totals 15 residues. Germline V gene sequence: CDR1 SGDLS, CDR2 YYNGEE. The CDR3 here is CASSAAAARVYGYTF. DNA for the CDR3: TGTGCCAGCAGCGCCGCGGCAGCCCGGGTCTATGGCTACACCTTC.

This chain links TRBV27 with TRBJ1-5, with 9 positions matching TRBD1. Losses at the gene ends were 5 bases for V and 6 bases for J; bases not matched to a gene: 8. The CDR3 has 15 residues. Germline-derived CDR1 and CDR2 are MNHEY and SMNVEV (reference sequence). The CDR3 protein is CASSRGTGSVQPQHF. The CDR3 DNA sequence: TGTGCCAGCAGTCGCGGGACAGGGTCCGTTCAGCCCCAGCATTTT.

The chain recombines TRBV19 with TRBJ1-2, with 10 bases matching TRBD1. Germline loops: CDR1 LNHDA, CDR2 SQIVND (reference sequence). The CDR3 is 15 amino acids. V lost 9 bases and J lost 1; bases outside the gene matches: 8. The CDR3 DNA sequence: TGTGCCAGCCAGTACCGGGACAGGGGTAACTATGGCTACACCTTC. It yields the protein CASQYRDRGNYGYTF.

This chain links TRBV7-6 with TRBJ2-5; the D is unclear. The CDR3 is made up of 13 amino acids. CDR1 and CDR2 from the germline V gene are SGHVS and FNYEAQ. Trimming removed 3 bases from V and 1 base from J, with 6 bases in between. The CDR3 DNA sequence: TGTGCCAGCAGCTTGAACAGCCAAGAGACCCAGTACTTC. This codes for CASSLNSQETQYF.

Concerning this clone: At one end, the junction sequence differs from germline, possibly due to a read error. The chain combines TRBV7-9 with TRBJ2-7; 7 nucleotides align to TRBD2. The CDR3 extends over 15 amino acids. Looked up from germline, CDR1 is SEHNR and CDR2 is FQNEAQ (reference sequence). The CDR3 loop is CSSSPGLVGLYEQYF. In DNA form, the CDR3 reads TGTTCCAGCAGCCCCGGACTAGTCGGCCTCTACGAGCAGTACTTC.

The CDR3 region has the DNA TGTGCCAGCAAGTCAACAGGGGGCCTCTATGGCTACACCTTC. It specifies CASKSTGGLYGYTF. The rearrangement joins TRBV19 to TRBJ1-2; 9 nucleotides match TRBD1. The V segment lost 9 bases and the J segment 4 bases; nucleotides outside the gene matches: 9. The CDR3 length is 14 residues. Germline V gene data show CDR1 as LNHDA and CDR2 as SQIVND (reference sequence).

This chain connects TRBV7-6 to TRBJ2-7; no firm D call. The CDR3 sequence is 14 residues long. Per the germline V gene, CDR1 is SGHVS and CDR2 is FNYEAQ. Deletions cut 5 bases from V and 1 base from J, with 12 bases between. CDR3 sequence: CASSPRLVSYEQYF. Here the CDR3 DNA reads TGTGCCAGCAGCCCCCGGCTAGTTTCCTACGAGCAGTACTTC.

This sequence joins TRBV4-2 and TRBJ2-1; D is uncertain. The CDR3 runs 15 residues. Germline lookup yields CDR1 LGHNA and CDR2 YNFKEQ. Trimming pared 0 bases from V and 8 bases from J, leaving 14 bases between. CDR3 nucleotides: TGTGCCAGCAGCCAAGATCTCCTAGTTGCGGATGAGCAGTTCTTC. Its translation: CASSQDLLVADEQFF.

V usage is TRBV11-2 and J usage is TRBJ1-1, with no clear D. Per germline, CDR1 SGHAT and CDR2 FQNNGV. The V gene lost 4 bases and the J gene lost 9 bases, with 15 bases spanning the gap. CDR3 size: 13 residues. CDR3 in amino acids: CASSSPGGVQAFF. For the CDR3, the DNA is TGTGCCAGCAGCTCCCCGGGCGGGGTCCAAGCTTTCTTT.

The chain joins TRBV7-5 to TRBJ2-5; the table names TRBD2, a call not compared with the DNA. TRBV7-5 is termed a pseudogene. The CDR3 runs 13 residues. Here the CDR3 DNA reads TGTGTCAGAAGCTTAGGGCAGCGAGAGACCCAGTACTTC. This translates into CVRSLGQRETQYF.

V usage is TRBV5-5 and J usage is TRBJ2-1; 9 bases line up with TRBD1. Trimming removed 4 bases from V and 2 bases from J; junction bases left unmatched: 4. The CDR3 loop spans 15 amino acids. Germline loops: CDR1 SGHKS, CDR2 YYEKEE (reference sequence). The CDR3 reads CASSPDRGAYNEQFF. The DNA of the CDR3 is TGTGCCAGCAGCCCGGACAGGGGCGCCTACAATGAGCAGTTCTTC.